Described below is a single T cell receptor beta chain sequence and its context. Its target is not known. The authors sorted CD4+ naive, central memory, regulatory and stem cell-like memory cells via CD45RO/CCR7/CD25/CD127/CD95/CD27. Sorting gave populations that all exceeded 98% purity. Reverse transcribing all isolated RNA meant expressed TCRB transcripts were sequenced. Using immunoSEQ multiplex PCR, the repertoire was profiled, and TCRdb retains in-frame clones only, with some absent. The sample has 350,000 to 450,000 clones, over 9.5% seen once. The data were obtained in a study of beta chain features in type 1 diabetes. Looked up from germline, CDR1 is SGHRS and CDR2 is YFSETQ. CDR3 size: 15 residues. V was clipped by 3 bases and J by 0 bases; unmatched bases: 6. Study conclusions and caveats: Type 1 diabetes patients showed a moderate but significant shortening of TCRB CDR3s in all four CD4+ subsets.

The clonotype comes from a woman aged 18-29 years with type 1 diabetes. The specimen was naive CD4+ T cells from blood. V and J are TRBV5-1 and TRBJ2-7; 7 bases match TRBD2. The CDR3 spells CASSSSGGFSYEQYF. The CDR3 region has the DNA TGCGCCAGCAGCTCTAGCGGCGGTTTCTCCTACGAGCAGTACTTC. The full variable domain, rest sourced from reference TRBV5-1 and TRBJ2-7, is KAGVTQTPRYLIKTRGQQVTLSCSPISGHRSVSWYQQTPGQGLQFLFEYFSETQRNKGNFPGRFSGRQFSNSRSEMNVSTLELGDSALYLCASSSSGGFSYEQYFGPGTRLTVT.